These 3 T cell receptor beta chains share one sample of origin, sequenced in a study of cytomegalovirus exposure and HLA in healthy donors. The primer mix had 60 Vbeta and 13 Jbeta primers. Here immunoSEQ multiplex PCR was the method, and the copy in TCRdb shows in-frame clones only, minus some. The table lists some 98,000 clones, roughly 80% of them singletons. Sequencing used PBMCs. The source is a human donor in good health.

The chain has TRBV15 and TRBJ2-7, with TRBD2 as a possible D gene (5 bases). Germline V gene sequence: CDR1 LNHNV, CDR2 YYDKDF (reference sequence). With 3 bases removed from V and 0 bases from J, the gap between germline ends came to 12 bases. The CDR3 is 15 residues long. The CDR3 DNA reads as TGTGCCACCAGCAGGTCTAGCCGATACTCCTACGAGCAGTACTTC. Translation gives CATSRSSRYSYEQYF.

V and J are TRBV7-2 and TRBJ1-1, with D possibly matching TRBD1 (6 bases). Trimming pared 1 base from V and 6 bases from J, leaving 12 bases between. The CDR3 consists of 14 residues. Germline V lookup: CDR1 SGHTA, CDR2 FQGNSA. CDR3 region: CASSLGRTAAEAFF. The CDR3 bases are TGTGCCAGCAGCTTAGGGAGGACAGCGGCTGAAGCTTTCTTT.

The chain uses TRBV5-1 and TRBJ2-1, with 7 bases aligning to TRBD2. V gave up 2 bases and J gave up 10 bases; unmatched junction bases: 6. The CDR3 is made up of 13 amino acids. Per the germline V gene, CDR1 is SGHRS and CDR2 is YFSETQ. The CDR3 nucleotides read TGCGCCAGCAGCTTCCTCTACGGGGGGGAGCAGTTCTTC. Its translation: CASSFLYGGEQFF.